This TCR beta chain was captured by sequencing in a study of blood T cells in healthy people across ages. CDR3 length: 13 residues. The V end lost 2 bases, the J end lost 7 bases, and 11 bases lay between the germline ends. In germline, CDR1 is MDHEN, CDR2 SYDVKM. A J-beta primer mix and a sample-barcoded 5' primer were used in a second PCR of about 7 to 12 cycles. TCRdb processed the 5' RACE reads anew with MiXCR; each CDR3 protein has one entry. The sample lists 1,800,000 or so distinct CDR3 sequences; about 39% were seen once. Sequenced material: blood. The receptor was isolated from a human donor in good health. The J gene is TRBJ1-2, the V gene TRBV28, with D uncertain. The CDR3 sequence is CASSLSRVIGYTF. CDR3 in DNA: TGTGCCAGCAGTTTAAGTCGGGTCATTGGCTACACCTTC.